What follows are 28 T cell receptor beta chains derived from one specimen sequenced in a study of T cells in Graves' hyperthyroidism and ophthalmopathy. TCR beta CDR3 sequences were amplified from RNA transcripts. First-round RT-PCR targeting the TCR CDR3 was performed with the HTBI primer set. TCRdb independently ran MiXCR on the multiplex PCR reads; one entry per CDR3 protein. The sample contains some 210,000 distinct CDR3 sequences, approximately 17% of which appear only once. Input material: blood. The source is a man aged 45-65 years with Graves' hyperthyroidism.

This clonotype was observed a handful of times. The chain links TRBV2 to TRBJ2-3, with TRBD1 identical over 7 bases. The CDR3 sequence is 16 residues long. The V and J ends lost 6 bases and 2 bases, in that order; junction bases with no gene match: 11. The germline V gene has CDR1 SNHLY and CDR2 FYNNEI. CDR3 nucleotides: TGTGCCAGCAGAGAGGGACAGTTTGGTCACACAGATACGCAGTATTTT. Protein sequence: CASREGQFGHTDTQYF.

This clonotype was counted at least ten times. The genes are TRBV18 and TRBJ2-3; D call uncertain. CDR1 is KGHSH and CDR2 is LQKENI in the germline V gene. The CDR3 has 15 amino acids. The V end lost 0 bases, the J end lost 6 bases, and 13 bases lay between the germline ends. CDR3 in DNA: TGTGCCAGCTCACCACCGAGGAACTTGGTGGATACGCAGTATTTT. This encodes CASSPPRNLVDTQYF. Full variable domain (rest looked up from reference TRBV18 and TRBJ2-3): NAGVMQNPRHLVRRRGQEARLRCSPMKGHSHVYWYRQLPEEGLKFMVYLQKENIIDESGMPKERFSAEFPKEGPSILRIQQVVRGDSAAYFCASSPPRNLVDTQYFGPGTRLTVL.

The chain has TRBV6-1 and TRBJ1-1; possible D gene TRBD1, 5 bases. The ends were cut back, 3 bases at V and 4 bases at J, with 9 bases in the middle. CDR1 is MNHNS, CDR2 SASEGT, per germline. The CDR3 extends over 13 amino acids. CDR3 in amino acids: CASSEIGATEAFF. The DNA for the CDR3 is TGTGCCAGCAGTGAGATAGGGGCCACTGAAGCTTTCTTT.

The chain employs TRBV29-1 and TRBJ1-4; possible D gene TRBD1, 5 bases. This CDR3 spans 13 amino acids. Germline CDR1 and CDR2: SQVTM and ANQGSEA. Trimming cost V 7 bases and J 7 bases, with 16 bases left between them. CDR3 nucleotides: TGCAGCGGCGGGGACCAAGTAGGTGAAAAACTGTTTTTT. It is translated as CSGGDQVGEKLFF.

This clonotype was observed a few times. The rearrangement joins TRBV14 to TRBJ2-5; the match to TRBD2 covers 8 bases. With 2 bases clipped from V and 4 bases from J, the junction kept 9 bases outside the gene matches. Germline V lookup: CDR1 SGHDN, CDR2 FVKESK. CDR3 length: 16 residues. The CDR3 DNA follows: TGTGCCAGCAGCCAATTAAGAGCGGGGGAGAGAGAGACCCAGTACTTC. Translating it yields CASSQLRAGERETQYF.

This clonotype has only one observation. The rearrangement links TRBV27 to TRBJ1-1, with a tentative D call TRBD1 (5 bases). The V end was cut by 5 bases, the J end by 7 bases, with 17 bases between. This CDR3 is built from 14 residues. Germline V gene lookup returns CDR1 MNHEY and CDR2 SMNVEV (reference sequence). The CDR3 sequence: CASSGFPGRLEAFF. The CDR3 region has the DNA TGTGCCAGCAGTGGATTTCCGGGACGCCTTGAAGCTTTCTTT.

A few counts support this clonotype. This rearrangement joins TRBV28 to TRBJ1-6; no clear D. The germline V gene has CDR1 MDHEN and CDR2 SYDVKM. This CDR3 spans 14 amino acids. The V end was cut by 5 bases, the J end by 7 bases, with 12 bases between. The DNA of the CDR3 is TGTGCCAGCAGTGTGTCTTCGGGCAATTCACCCCTCCACTTT. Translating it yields CASSVSSGNSPLHF.

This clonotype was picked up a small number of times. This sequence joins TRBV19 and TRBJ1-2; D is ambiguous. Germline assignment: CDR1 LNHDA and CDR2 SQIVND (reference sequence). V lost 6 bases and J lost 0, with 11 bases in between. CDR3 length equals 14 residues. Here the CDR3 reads CASSGRRANYGYTF. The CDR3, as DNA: TGTGCCAGTAGCGGACGCCGAGCTAACTATGGCTACACCTTC.

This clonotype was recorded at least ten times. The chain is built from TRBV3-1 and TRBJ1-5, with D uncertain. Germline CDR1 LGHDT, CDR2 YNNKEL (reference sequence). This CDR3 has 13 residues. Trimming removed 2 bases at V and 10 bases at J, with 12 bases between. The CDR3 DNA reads TGTGCCAGCAGCCAAACCCTCAAGGGACCCCAGCATTTT. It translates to CASSQTLKGPQHF.

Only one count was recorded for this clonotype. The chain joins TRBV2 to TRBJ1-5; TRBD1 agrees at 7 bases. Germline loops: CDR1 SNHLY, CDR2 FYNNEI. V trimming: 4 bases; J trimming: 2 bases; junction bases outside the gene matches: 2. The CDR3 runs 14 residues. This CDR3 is CASSAGQGNQPQHF. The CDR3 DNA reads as TGTGCCAGCAGTGCCGGACAGGGCAATCAGCCCCAGCATTTT.

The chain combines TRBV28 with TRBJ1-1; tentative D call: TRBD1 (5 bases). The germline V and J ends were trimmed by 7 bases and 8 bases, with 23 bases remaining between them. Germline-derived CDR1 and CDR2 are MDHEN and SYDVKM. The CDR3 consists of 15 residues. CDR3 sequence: CASNFEGEANLEAFF. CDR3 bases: TGTGCCAGCAACTTCGAAGGGGAGGCGAATTTGGAAGCTTTCTTT. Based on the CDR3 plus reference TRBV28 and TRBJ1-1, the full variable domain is DVKVTQSSRYLVKRTGEKVFLECVQDMDHENMFWYRQDPGLGLRLIYFSYDVKMKEKGDIPEGYSVSREKKERFSLILESASTNQTSMYLCASNFEGEANLEAFFGQGTRLTVV.

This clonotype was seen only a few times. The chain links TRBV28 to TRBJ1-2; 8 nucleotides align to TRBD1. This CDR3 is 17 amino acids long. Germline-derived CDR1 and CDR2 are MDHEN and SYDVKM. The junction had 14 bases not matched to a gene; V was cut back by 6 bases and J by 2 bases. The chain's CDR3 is CASSPGDPWTGNYGYTF. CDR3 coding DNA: TGTGCCAGCAGCCCTGGAGACCCGTGGACAGGGAACTATGGCTACACCTTC.

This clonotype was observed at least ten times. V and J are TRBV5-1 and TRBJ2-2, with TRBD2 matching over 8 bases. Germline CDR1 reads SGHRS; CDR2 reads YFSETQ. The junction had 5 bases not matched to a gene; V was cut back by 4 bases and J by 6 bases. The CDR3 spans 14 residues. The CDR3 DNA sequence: TGCGCCAGCAGCGCCACGACTAGCGCCGGGGAGCTGTTTTTT. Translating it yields CASSATTSAGELFF. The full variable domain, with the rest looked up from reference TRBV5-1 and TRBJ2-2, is KAGVTQTPRYLIKTRGQQVTLSCSPISGHRSVSWYQQTPGQGLQFLFEYFSETQRNKGNFPGRFSGRQFSNSRSEMNVSTLELGDSALYLCASSATTSAGELFFGEGSRLTVL.

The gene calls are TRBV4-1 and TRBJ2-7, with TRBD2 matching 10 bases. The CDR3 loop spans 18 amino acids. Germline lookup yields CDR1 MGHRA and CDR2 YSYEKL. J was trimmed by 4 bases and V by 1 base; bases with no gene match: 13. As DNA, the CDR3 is TGCGCCAGCAGCCAAGGACATAACCTAGCGGGAGTTTTTTACGAGCAGTACTTC. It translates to CASSQGHNLAGVFYEQYF.

Here the CDR3 DNA reads TGTGCCAGCAGTGAACAAGGGCGGACCTACGAGCAGTACTTC. It is translated as CASSEQGRTYEQYF. The chain combines TRBV2 with TRBJ2-7; D ambiguous. The CDR3 spans 14 residues. V was cut by 2 bases and J by 2 bases, with 10 bases left in between. The germline gives CDR1 SNHLY, CDR2 FYNNEI. Full variable domain (outside the CDR3, taken from reference TRBV2 and TRBJ2-7): EPEVTQTPSHQVTQMGQEVILRCVPISNHLYFYWYRQILGQKVEFLVSFYNNEISEKSEIFDDQFSVERPDGSNFTLKIRSTKLEDSAMYFCASSEQGRTYEQYFGPGTRLTVT.

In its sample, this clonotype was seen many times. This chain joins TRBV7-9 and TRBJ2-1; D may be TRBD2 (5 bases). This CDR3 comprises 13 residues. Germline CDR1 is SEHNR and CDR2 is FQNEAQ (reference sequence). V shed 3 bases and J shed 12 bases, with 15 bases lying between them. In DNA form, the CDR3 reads TGTGCCAGCAGCTTGAGTCCAGCGGTCGGGCAGTTCTTC. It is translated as CASSLSPAVGQFF. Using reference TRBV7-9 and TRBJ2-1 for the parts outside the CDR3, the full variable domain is DTGVSQNPRHKITKRGQNVTFRCDPISEHNRLYWYRQTLGQGPEFLTYFQNEAQLEKSRLLSDRFSAERPKGSFSTLEIQRTEQGDSAMYLCASSLSPAVGQFFGPGTRLTVL.

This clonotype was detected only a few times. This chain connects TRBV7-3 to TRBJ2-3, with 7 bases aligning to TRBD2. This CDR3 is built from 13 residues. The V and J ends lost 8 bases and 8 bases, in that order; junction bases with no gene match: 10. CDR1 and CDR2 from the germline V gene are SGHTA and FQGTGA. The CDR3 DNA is TGTGCCAGCGTCGGCGGGAGAGCCCGTACGCAGTATTTT. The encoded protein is CASVGGRARTQYF.

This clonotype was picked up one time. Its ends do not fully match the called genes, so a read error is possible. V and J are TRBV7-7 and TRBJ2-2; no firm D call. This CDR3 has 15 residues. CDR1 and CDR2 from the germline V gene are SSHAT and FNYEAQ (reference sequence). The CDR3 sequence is CASSPPRQYTGELFF. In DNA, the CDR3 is TGTGCTAGCAGCCCCCCTAGGCAGTACACCGGGGAGCTGTTTTTT.

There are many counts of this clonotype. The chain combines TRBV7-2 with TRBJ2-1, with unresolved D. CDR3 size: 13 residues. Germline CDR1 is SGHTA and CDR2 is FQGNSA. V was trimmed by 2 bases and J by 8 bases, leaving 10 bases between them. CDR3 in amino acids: CASSLWIWDEQFF. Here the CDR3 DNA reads TGTGCCAGCAGCTTATGGATTTGGGATGAGCAGTTCTTC.

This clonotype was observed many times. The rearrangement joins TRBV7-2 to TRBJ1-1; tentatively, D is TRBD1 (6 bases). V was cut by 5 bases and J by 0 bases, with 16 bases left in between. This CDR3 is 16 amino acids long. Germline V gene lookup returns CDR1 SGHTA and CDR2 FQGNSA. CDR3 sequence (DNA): TGTGCCAGCAGCCGACTTGCCGGACAGTTGAACACTGAAGCTTTCTTT. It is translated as CASSRLAGQLNTEAFF.

CDR3: CASSLGSISYEQYF. DNA for the CDR3: TGTGCCAGCAGCTTGGGGTCGATCTCCTACGAGCAGTACTTC. The chain joins TRBV5-6 to TRBJ2-7; D is uncertain. Trimming removed 0 bases from V and 0 bases from J, with 7 bases in between. CDR1 is SGHDT and CDR2 is YYEEEE in the germline V gene. The CDR3 runs to 14 residues.

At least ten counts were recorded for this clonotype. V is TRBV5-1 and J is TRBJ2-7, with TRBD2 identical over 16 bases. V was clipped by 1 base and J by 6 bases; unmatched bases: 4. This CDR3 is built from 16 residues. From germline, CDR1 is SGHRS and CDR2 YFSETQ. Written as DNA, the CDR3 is TGCGCCAGCAGCTTGACGGGACTAGCGGGAGGGTCCGAGCAGTACTTC. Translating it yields CASSLTGLAGGSEQYF.

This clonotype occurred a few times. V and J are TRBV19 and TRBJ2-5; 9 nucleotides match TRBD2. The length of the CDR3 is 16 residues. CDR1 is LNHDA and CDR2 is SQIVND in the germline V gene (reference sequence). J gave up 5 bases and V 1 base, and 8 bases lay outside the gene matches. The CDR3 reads CASSIAGTSYTETQYF. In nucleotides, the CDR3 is TGTGCCAGTAGTATAGCAGGGACTAGCTATACGGAGACCCAGTACTTC.

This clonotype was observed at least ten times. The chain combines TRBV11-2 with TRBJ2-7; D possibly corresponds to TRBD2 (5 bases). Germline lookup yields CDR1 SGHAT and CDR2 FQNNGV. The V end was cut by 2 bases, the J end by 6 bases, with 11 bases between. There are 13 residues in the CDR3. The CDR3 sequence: CASSLSAGGEQYF. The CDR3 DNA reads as TGTGCCAGCAGCTTATCGGCGGGCGGCGAGCAGTACTTC.

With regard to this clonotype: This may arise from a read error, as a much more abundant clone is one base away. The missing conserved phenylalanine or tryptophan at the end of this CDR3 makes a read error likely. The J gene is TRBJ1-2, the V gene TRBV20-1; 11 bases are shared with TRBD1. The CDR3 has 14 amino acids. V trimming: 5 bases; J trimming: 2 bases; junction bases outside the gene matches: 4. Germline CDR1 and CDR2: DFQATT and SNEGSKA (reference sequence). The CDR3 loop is CSAERTGGNYGYTL. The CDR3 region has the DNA TGCAGTGCTGAACGGACAGGGGGCAACTATGGCTACACCCTC.

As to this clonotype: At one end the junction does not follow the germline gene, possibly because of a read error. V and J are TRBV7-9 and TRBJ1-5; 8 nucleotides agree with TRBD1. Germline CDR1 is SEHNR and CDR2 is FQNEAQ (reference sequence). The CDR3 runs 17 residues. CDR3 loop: CASSLALSGGLNQPQHF. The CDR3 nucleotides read TGTGCCAGCAGCTTAGCATTGTCAGGGGGCCTCAATCAACCCCAGCATTTT.

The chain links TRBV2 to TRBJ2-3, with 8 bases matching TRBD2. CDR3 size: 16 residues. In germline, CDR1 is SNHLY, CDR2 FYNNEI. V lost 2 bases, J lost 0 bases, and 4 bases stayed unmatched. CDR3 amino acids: CASSELAGTSTDTQYF. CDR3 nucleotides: TGTGCCAGCAGTGAACTAGCGGGCACTAGCACAGATACGCAGTATTTT.

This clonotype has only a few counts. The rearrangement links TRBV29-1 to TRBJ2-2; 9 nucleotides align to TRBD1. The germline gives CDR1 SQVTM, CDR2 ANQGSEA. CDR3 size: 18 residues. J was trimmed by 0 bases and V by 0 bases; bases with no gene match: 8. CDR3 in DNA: TGCAGCGTTGAAGATCGGGGGACAGGGACCGCGAACACCGGGGAGCTGTTTTTT. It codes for CSVEDRGTGTANTGELFF.